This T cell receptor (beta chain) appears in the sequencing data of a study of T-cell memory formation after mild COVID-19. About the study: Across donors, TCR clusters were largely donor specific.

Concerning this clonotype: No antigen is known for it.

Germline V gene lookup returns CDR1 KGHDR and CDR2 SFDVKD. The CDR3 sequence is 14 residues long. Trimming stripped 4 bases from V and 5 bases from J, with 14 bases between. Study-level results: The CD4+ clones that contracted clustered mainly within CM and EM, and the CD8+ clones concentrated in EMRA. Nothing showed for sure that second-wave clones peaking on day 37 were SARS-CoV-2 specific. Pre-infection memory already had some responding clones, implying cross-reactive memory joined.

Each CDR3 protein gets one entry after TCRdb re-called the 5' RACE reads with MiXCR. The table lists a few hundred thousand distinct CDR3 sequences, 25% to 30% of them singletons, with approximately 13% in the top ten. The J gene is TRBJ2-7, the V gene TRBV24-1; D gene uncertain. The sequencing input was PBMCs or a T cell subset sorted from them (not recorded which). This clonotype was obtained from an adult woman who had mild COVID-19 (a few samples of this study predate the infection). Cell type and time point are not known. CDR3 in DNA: TGTGCCACCAGTGACGCAATCCGGGCCAACGAGCAGTACTTC. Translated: CATSDAIRANEQYF.